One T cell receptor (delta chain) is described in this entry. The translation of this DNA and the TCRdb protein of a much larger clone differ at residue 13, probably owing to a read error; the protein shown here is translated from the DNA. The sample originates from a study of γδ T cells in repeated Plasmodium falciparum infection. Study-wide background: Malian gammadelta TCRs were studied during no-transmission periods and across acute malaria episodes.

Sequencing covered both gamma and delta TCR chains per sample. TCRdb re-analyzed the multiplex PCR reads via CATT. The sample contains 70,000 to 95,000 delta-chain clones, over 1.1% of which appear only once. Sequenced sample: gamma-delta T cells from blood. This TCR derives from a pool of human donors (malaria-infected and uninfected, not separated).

In nucleotides, the CDR3 is TGTGCCTGTGACACCCTTCCTACTGCCGATAAACTCACCTTT. Translating it yields CACDTLPTADKLTF. The V gene was identified as TRDV2, while no J gene was called; the table's D call, TRDD2, was not checked against the DNA. The CDR3 contains 14 residues. From germline, CDR1 is GEAIGNYY and CDR2 EKD.